The 18 T cell receptor beta chains presented below share a single source sample, sequenced in a study of OX40 agonist ivuxolimab in advanced cancers. TCRdb's copy holds only in-frame clones and misses some; the assay was immunoSEQ multiplex PCR. The table lists more than 45,000 clones, 65% to 90% of them singletons, with about 3.7% in the top ten. The starting material was CD4+ or CD8+ T cells sorted from blood, obtained in a trial of the OX40 agonist ivuxolimab. The origin of the receptors is an adult with an advanced solid tumor such as melanoma, head and neck, liver or kidney cancer.

The chain has TRBV7-2 and TRBJ1-2, with a possible D match to TRBD1 (5 bases). The CDR3 runs to 14 residues. CDR1 and CDR2 from the germline V gene are SGHTA and FQGNSA. Trimming pared 5 bases from V and 0 bases from J, leaving 10 bases between. This chain's CDR3 is CASSVDRSNYGYTF. In DNA form, the CDR3 reads TGTGCCAGCAGCGTAGACAGATCTAACTATGGCTACACCTTC.

The chain employs TRBV2 and TRBJ2-7; 8 bases line up with TRBD1. CDR1 SNHLY and CDR2 FYNNEI come from the germline V gene. CDR3 length: 14 residues. Unmatched junction bases numbered 5, after V lost 5 bases and J lost 2 bases. The CDR3 DNA reads as TGTGCCAGCAGTAGGCAGGGGGCTCCCTACGAGCAGTACTTC. Amino acids: CASSRQGAPYEQYF.

The V and J genes are TRBV6-5 and TRBJ1-2; maybe TRBD1 (6 bases). Germline assignment: CDR1 MNHEY and CDR2 SVGAGI. The ends were cut back, 4 bases at V and 7 bases at J, with 13 bases in the middle. The CDR3 consists of 13 residues. The CDR3 loop reads CASSLGAWSGYTF. The CDR3 DNA sequence: TGTGCCAGCAGTTTGGGGGCTTGGAGTGGCTACACCTTC.

In DNA form, the CDR3 reads TGTGCCAGCAGCTTAGTGGGAACTATGAACACTGAAGCTTTCTTT. It yields the protein CASSLVGTMNTEAFF. This chain joins TRBV7-2 and TRBJ1-1; unclear D gene. The CDR3 is 15 residues long. Germline loops: CDR1 SGHTA, CDR2 FQGNSA. Trimming left V 1 base short and J 0 bases short, with 9 bases between. Looking up the rest from reference TRBV7-2 and TRBJ1-1 gives the full variable domain: GAGVSQSPSNKVTEKGKDVELRCDPISGHTALYWYRQSLGQGLEFLIYFQGNSAPDKSGLPSDRFSAERTGGSVSTLTIQRTQQEDSAVYLCASSLVGTMNTEAFFGQGTRLTVV.

The chain joins TRBV19 to TRBJ1-1; D not certain. CDR1 LNHDA and CDR2 SQIVND come from the germline V gene (reference sequence). This CDR3 has 14 residues. Trimming took 9 bases from V and 1 from J, leaving 15 bases between them. CDR3 sequence: CASSRRLSNTEAFF. The CDR3 DNA follows: TGTGCCAGCTCGAGGAGGCTATCGAACACTGAAGCTTTCTTT.

This clone was observed a handful of times. The chain couples TRBV7-6 to TRBJ1-1; D not resolved. Germline CDR1 SGHVS, CDR2 FNYEAQ. The CDR3 covers 13 residues. Trimming removed 2 bases from V and 7 bases from J, with 11 bases in between. In nucleotides, the CDR3 is TGTGCCAGCAGCTTATCCGACCTGCTTGAAGCTTTCTTT. Protein: CASSLSDLLEAFF. Full variable domain (outside the CDR3, taken from reference TRBV7-6 and TRBJ1-1): GAGVSQSPRYKVTKRGQDVALRCDPISGHVSLYWYRQALGQGPEFLTYFNYEAQQDKSGLPNDRFSAERPEGSISTLTIQRTEQRDSAMYRCASSLSDLLEAFFGQGTRLTVV.

V is TRBV7-2 and J is TRBJ1-2; 8 bases fit TRBD1. Germline V lookup: CDR1 SGHTA, CDR2 FQGNSA. Trimming removed 2 bases from V and 4 bases from J; junction bases left unmatched: 3. The CDR3 is 14 amino acids. CDR3 sequence reads: CASSLTGQAYGYTF. CDR3 bases: TGTGCCAGCAGCTTAACGGGACAGGCCTATGGCTACACCTTC.

The chain uses TRBV6-5 and TRBJ2-5, with 8 bases identical to TRBD2. The CDR3 runs to 12 residues. Per germline, CDR1 MNHEY and CDR2 SVGAGI. Unmatched junction bases numbered 3, after V lost 7 bases and J lost 5 bases. The CDR3 sequence: CASTSSGETQYF. Here the CDR3 DNA reads TGTGCCAGCACCTCTAGCGGGGAGACCCAGTACTTC.

The V gene is TRBV11-2, the J gene TRBJ2-2, with D unclear. CDR1 is SGHAT, CDR2 FQNNGV, per germline. Trimming cost V 8 bases and J 6 bases, with 13 bases left between them. The CDR3 is 13 residues long. The CDR3 DNA is TGTGCCAGCGAAACACGAGGCCCCGGGGAGCTGTTTTTT. It is translated as CASETRGPGELFF.

This chain connects TRBV7-2 to TRBJ2-1; the match to TRBD2 covers 10 bases. The junction had 4 bases not matched to a gene; V was cut back by 1 base and J by 7 bases. The CDR3 extends over 15 amino acids. CDR1 is SGHTA and CDR2 is FQGNSA in the germline V gene. For the CDR3, the DNA is TGTGCCAGCAGCTTAGGCAGCGGGGGGGTTAATGAGCAGTTCTTC. Encoded protein: CASSLGSGGVNEQFF.

DNA of the CDR3: TGTGCCAGCAGTCCCAACAGGGGGCGATATGAAAAACTGTTTTTT. Amino acids: CASSPNRGRYEKLFF. This chain links TRBV28 with TRBJ1-4; TRBD1 agrees at 9 bases. This CDR3 has 15 residues. The V and J ends lost 5 bases and 6 bases, in that order; junction bases with no gene match: 7. In germline, CDR1 is MDHEN, CDR2 SYDVKM.

V usage is TRBV5-1 and J usage is TRBJ1-2; D call uncertain. Looked up from germline, CDR1 is SGHRS and CDR2 is YFSETQ. The CDR3 runs 14 residues. V gave up 0 bases and J gave up 0 bases, with 6 bases separating them. CDR3 nucleotide sequence: TGCGCCAGCAGCTTGGACCCAGCTAACTATGGCTACACCTTC. It encodes CASSLDPANYGYTF.

The genes are TRBV19 and TRBJ1-4; D is unresolved. Germline V gives CDR1 LNHDA, CDR2 SQIVND (reference sequence). Trimming left V 4 bases short and J 5 bases short, with 8 bases between. CDR3 size: 13 residues. CDR3 sequence (DNA): TGTGCCAGTAGTACCCCAAGGAATGAAAAACTGTTTTTT. Its translation: CASSTPRNEKLFF.

This clone was found a few times. This rearrangement joins TRBV2 to TRBJ2-7; 9 bases agree with TRBD2. Germline V gene lookup returns CDR1 SNHLY and CDR2 FYNNEI. After removal of 6 bases from V and 3 bases from J, the junction contained 6 bases not matched to a gene. This CDR3 comprises 14 residues. The CDR3 reads CASRAGTSFYEQYF. For the CDR3, the DNA is TGTGCCAGCAGGGCCGGGACTAGCTTCTACGAGCAGTACTTC. The whole variable domain, filled in from reference TRBV2 and TRBJ2-7, reads EPEVTQTPSHQVTQMGQEVILRCVPISNHLYFYWYRQILGQKVEFLVSFYNNEISEKSEIFDDQFSVERPDGSNFTLKIRSTKLEDSAMYFCASRAGTSFYEQYFGPGTRLTVT.

This rearrangement joins TRBV2 to TRBJ2-7; D uncertain. The germline V and J ends were trimmed by 1 base and 1 base, with 8 bases remaining between them. Germline CDR1 SNHLY, CDR2 FYNNEI. The CDR3 is 14 amino acids. As DNA, the CDR3 is TGTGCCAGCAGTGAAGATCGGGTATCCTACGAGCAGTACTTC. Amino acids: CASSEDRVSYEQYF.

About this clone: The sample carries other DNA sequences with the same CDR3. The chain uses TRBV27 and TRBJ2-5; D might be TRBD1 (6 bases). The germline V and J ends were trimmed by 3 bases and 4 bases, with 12 bases remaining between them. Germline CDR1 and CDR2: MNHEY and SMNVEV (reference sequence). The CDR3 is 14 amino acids. The CDR3 protein is CASSLGTPRETQYF. The CDR3 coding sequence is TGTGCCAGCAGTTTGGGGACACCACGAGAGACCCAGTACTTC.

The J gene is TRBJ2-1, the V gene TRBV10-1, with 9 bases lining up with TRBD1. V lost 0 bases to trimming and J lost 2 bases; unmatched junction nucleotides: 5. The V gene's germline CDR1 is WNHNN and CDR2 SYGVQD (reference sequence). This CDR3 contains 17 residues. CDR3 in DNA: TGCGCCAGCAGTGAGTCGCAGGGGACAGGGCCCTACAATGAGCAGTTCTTC. Translating it yields CASSESQGTGPYNEQFF.

The V and J genes are TRBV18 and TRBJ2-7; 15 bases agree with TRBD2. The CDR3 consists of 16 residues. J was trimmed by 5 bases and V by 4 bases; bases with no gene match: 6. The germline CDR1 and CDR2 sequences are KGHSH and LQKENI. CDR3: CASSLGLAGGNDEQYF. The DNA for the CDR3 is TGTGCCAGCTCACTGGGACTAGCGGGGGGAAATGACGAGCAGTACTTC.